These 22 T cell receptor beta chains came from one sample sequenced in a study of CXCR3-negative and CXCR3-positive naive CD8 T cells. Study results and limitations: More hydrophobic TRB CDR3s occurred in CXCR3-positive than in CXCR3-negative naive cells.

In preparing the TRB cDNA libraries, 5' RACE with UMI labels was used. TCRdb re-called the 5' RACE reads and gives one entry per CDR3 protein, without DNA. The repertoire shows around 160,000 distinct CDR3 sequences; the top ten hold around 0.28%. These TCRs are of unknown antigen specificity. Sequencing used naive CXCR3+ CD8+ T cells from blood. Subset: CD45RO-CCR7+CD27+CD95- naive CD8+ T cells expressing CXCR3 (TNR3+). These receptors all come from a human donor in good health. Some clones in this sample may be carry-over from other donors' samples.

This chain connects TRBV30 to TRBJ2-2; TCRdb calls TRBD1, which cannot be checked without DNA. There are 15 residues in the CDR3. Germline values: CDR1 GTSNPN, CDR2 SVGIG (reference sequence). CDR3 sequence reads: CAWRQGATNTGELFF.

V is TRBV6-1 and J is TRBJ1-5. Germline assignment: CDR1 MNHNS and CDR2 SASEGT. This CDR3 comprises 11 residues. This CDR3 is CASRGTQPQHF.

CDR3 region: CASSIALGMNTEAFF. The chain couples TRBV19 to TRBJ1-1. In germline, CDR1 is LNHDA, CDR2 SQIVND (reference sequence). This CDR3 region has 15 residues.

The chain recombines TRBV7-2 with TRBJ1-1; absent DNA, TCRdb's TRBD1 call cannot be checked. Germline assignment: CDR1 SGHTA and CDR2 FQGNSA. The CDR3 consists of 14 residues. The CDR3 here is CASSEIVGGTEAFF.

The chain uses TRBV7-9 and TRBJ2-7; TCRdb selects TRBD2, and the lack of DNA leaves this call unchecked. The CDR3 sequence is 14 residues long. Germline CDR1 is SEHNR and CDR2 is FQNEAQ (reference sequence). The CDR3: CASSRPGLPYEQYF.

This chain joins TRBV7-9 and TRBJ2-3; TCRdb's D gene call, TRBD2, goes unchecked for lack of DNA. Looked up from germline, CDR1 is SEHNR and CDR2 is FQNEAQ (reference sequence). This CDR3 has 16 amino acids. The CDR3 spells CASRPPSGRETDTQYF.

This sequence joins TRBV4-1 and TRBJ2-2; TCRdb proposes TRBD2, but this gene call is untestable without DNA. The CDR3 totals 15 residues. Germline V gives CDR1 MGHRA, CDR2 YSYEKL. CDR3 loop: CASSQQAASPGELFF.

V is TRBV5-1 and J is TRBJ1-3. This CDR3 has 14 residues. CDR1 and CDR2 (germline): SGHRS, YFSETQ. The CDR3 region is CASSWTPGGNTIYF.

The CDR3 region is CASSPRTGRYEQYF. This chain joins TRBV13 and TRBJ2-7; the D call from TCRdb, TRBD1, cannot be confirmed without DNA. Germline V CDR1 and CDR2: PRHDT, FYEKMQ (reference sequence). The CDR3 has 14 residues. Variable domain in full (rest from reference TRBV13 and TRBJ2-7): AAGVIQSPRHLIKEKRETATLKCYPIPRHDTVYWYQQGPGQDPQFLISFYEKMQSDKGSIPDRFSAQQFSDYHSELNMSSLELGDSALYFCASSPRTGRYEQYFGPGTRLTVT.

The chain couples TRBV7-9 to TRBJ2-1. The CDR3 extends over 14 amino acids. Per germline, CDR1 SEHNR and CDR2 FQNEAQ (reference sequence). The CDR3 sequence: CASSDGLVYNEQFF.

The rearrangement joins TRBV6-1 to TRBJ1-1. Germline V gives CDR1 MNHNS, CDR2 SASEGT. The CDR3 consists of 14 residues. CDR3 residues: CASSEASAASEAFF.

CDR3: CASSQQGTNEQFF. This chain uses TRBV27 with TRBJ2-1; TCRdb's D call, TRBD1, is unchecked because there is no DNA. CDR1 MNHEY and CDR2 SMNVEV come from the germline V gene (reference sequence). The CDR3 is made up of 13 amino acids.

V is TRBV4-1 and J is TRBJ2-7; there is no DNA to check the TCRdb D call of TRBD1. The CDR3 is 13 residues long. Germline V lookup: CDR1 MGHRA, CDR2 YSYEKL. The chain's CDR3 is CASSLGASHEQYF.

The V gene is TRBV7-9, the J gene TRBJ2-7; TCRdb's D call, TRBD2, is unchecked because there is no DNA. CDR3 size: 15 residues. CDR1 is SEHNR, CDR2 FQNEAQ, per germline (reference sequence). The CDR3 region is CASSPVSGRTYEQYF.

The genes are TRBV28 and TRBJ2-7; TCRdb designates TRBD1, a call that cannot be tested without DNA. Germline CDR1 is MDHEN and CDR2 is SYDVKM. CDR3 length: 15 amino acids. This chain's CDR3 is CASSFVRQDPYEQYF.

The rearrangement uses TRBV6-2 or TRBV6-3 and TRBJ2-5; the TRBD1 assignment by TCRdb is unverifiable without DNA. CDR3 length: 15 residues. Germline V CDR1 and CDR2: MNHEY, SVGEGT. CDR3 residues: CASSPWTGGPETQYF.

The chain employs TRBV29-1 and TRBJ2-2; with no DNA, the TCRdb D assignment of TRBD1 cannot be verified. The germline V gene has CDR1 SQVTM and CDR2 ANQGSEA. The CDR3 is made up of 13 amino acids. The CDR3 reads CSVEDYRAGELFF.

The CDR3 protein is CSSSWGDPGYEQYF. The chain has TRBV5-1 and TRBJ2-7. This CDR3 comprises 14 residues. CDR1 SGHRS and CDR2 YFSETQ come from the germline V gene. The whole variable domain, filled in from reference TRBV5-1 and TRBJ2-7, reads KAGVTQTPRYLIKTRGQQVTLSCSPISGHRSVSWYQQTPGQGLQFLFEYFSETQRNKGNFPGRFSGRQFSNSRSEMNVSTLELGDSALYLCSSSWGDPGYEQYFGPGTRLTVT.

The rearrangement joins TRBV9 to TRBJ1-2; TCRdb's D gene call, TRBD1, goes unchecked for lack of DNA. Germline CDR1 is SGDLS and CDR2 is YYNGEE. The CDR3 is made up of 15 amino acids. This CDR3 reads CASSATGTGVGGYTF. Based on the CDR3 plus reference TRBV9 and TRBJ1-2, the full variable domain is DSGVTQTPKHLITATGQRVTLRCSPRSGDLSVYWYQQSLDQGLQFLIQYYNGEERAKGNILERFSAQQFPDLHSELNLSSLELGDSALYFCASSATGTGVGGYTFGSGTRLTVV.

The V gene is TRBV2, the J gene TRBJ2-5; with no DNA, the TCRdb D assignment of TRBD1 cannot be verified. The length of the CDR3 is 14 residues. The germline CDR1 and CDR2 sequences are SNHLY and FYNNEI. The CDR3 sequence: CASHTAGGRETQYF. Full variable domain (missing parts from reference TRBV2 and TRBJ2-5): EPEVTQTPSHQVTQMGQEVILRCVPISNHLYFYWYRQILGQKVEFLVSFYNNEISEKSEIFDDQFSVERPDGSNFTLKIRSTKLEDSAMYFCASHTAGGRETQYFGPGTRLLVL.

The rearrangement joins TRBV5-6 to TRBJ1-5; TCRdb proposes TRBD1, but this gene call is untestable without DNA. This CDR3 spans 15 amino acids. Germline V gives CDR1 SGHDT, CDR2 YYEEEE. The CDR3 reads CASARGAPSNQPQHF. The complete variable domain, with remaining parts taken from reference TRBV5-6 and TRBJ1-5, reads DAGVTQSPTHLIKTRGQQVTLRCSPKSGHDTVSWYQQALGQGPQFIFQYYEEEERQRGNFPDRFSGHQFPNYSSELNVNALLLGDSALYLCASARGAPSNQPQHFGDGTRLSIL.

The chain is built from TRBV19 and TRBJ1-2; TCRdb picks TRBD1, but there is no DNA to check that call. The length of the CDR3 is 13 residues. Germline V gene data show CDR1 as LNHDA and CDR2 as SQIVND (reference sequence). The CDR3 sequence: CASGAWDNYGYTF.